A selection of T cell receptor beta chains follows, all from one sample in a study of T cell responses to AZD1222 COVID-19 vaccine. Data came from immunoSEQ multiplex PCR; TCRdb stores just in-frame clones and leaves some out. The repertoire holds about 93,000 clones, 80% to 90% seen once, with approximately 8% in the top ten. This specimen consisted of peripheral blood, obtained on day 0 of AZD1222 vaccination. All receptors come from an adult in good health. Both conserved end residues are part of each CDR3. Fields, in order: J gene, V gene, clone size, D gene, CDR3 DNA, CDR3 protein. The D gene is left open where the match is weak. Not all rows give a size; the values are once, few, many and, for expanded clones, a class.

J gene: TRBJ2-1
V gene: TRBV5-4
clone size: .
D gene: TRBD2
CDR3 DNA: TGTGCCAGCAGCTTGGGGGCCTCTAGCGGGGGGACCTACAATGAGCAGTTCTTC
CDR3 protein: CASSLGASSGGTYNEQFF

J gene: TRBJ2-7
V gene: TRBV11-1
clone size: .
D gene: TRBD1
CDR3 DNA: TGTGCCAGCAGCCCCCGGACAGGCCCTTCCTACGAGCAGTACTTC
CDR3 protein: CASSPRTGPSYEQYF

J gene: TRBJ2-5
V gene: TRBV7-3
clone size: .
D gene: TRBD2
CDR3 DNA: TGTGCCAGCAGCCCGAGACTAGCGGGGGAGACCCAGTACTTC
CDR3 protein: CASSPRLAGETQYF

J gene: TRBJ1-6
V gene: TRBV18
clone size: .
D gene: .
CDR3 DNA: TGTGCCAGCTCACCAGGCGGAAGCTCCTATAATTCACCCCTCCACTTT
CDR3 protein: CASSPGGSSYNSPLHF

J gene: TRBJ1-2
V gene: TRBV24-1
clone size: .
D gene: TRBD1
CDR3 DNA: TGTGCCACCAGTGAATGGACAGGACAAAACTATGGCTACACCTTC
CDR3 protein: CATSEWTGQNYGYTF

J gene: TRBJ1-3
V gene: TRBV11-3
clone size: .
D gene: .
CDR3 DNA: TGTGCCAGCAGCTTAGGGGGCTCTGGAAACACCATATATTTT
CDR3 protein: CASSLGGSGNTIYF

J gene: TRBJ2-5
V gene: TRBV5-6
clone size: .
D gene: .
CDR3 DNA: TGTGCCAGCAGCTTGGTATCCCGCCGGGAGACCCAGTACTTC
CDR3 protein: CASSLVSRRETQYF

J gene: TRBJ1-1
V gene: TRBV30
clone size: few
D gene: TRBD1
CDR3 DNA: TGTGCCTGGAGGTGGGGACAGGGGAACACTGAAGCTTTCTTT
CDR3 protein: CAWRWGQGNTEAFF

J gene: TRBJ1-3
V gene: TRBV9
clone size: .
D gene: TRBD1
CDR3 DNA: TGTGCCAGCAGCATCACAGGGGTTAGCTCTGGAAACACCATATATTTT
CDR3 protein: CASSITGVSSGNTIYF

J gene: TRBJ2-7
V gene: TRBV7-3
clone size: few
D gene: .
CDR3 DNA: TGTGCCAGCAGCTTAACCGGGAGTAAGGTGTACGAGCAGTACTTC
CDR3 protein: CASSLTGSKVYEQYF

J gene: TRBJ1-2
V gene: TRBV9
clone size: .
D gene: TRBD1
CDR3 DNA: TGTGCCAGCAGCCCCTCAGAGAGGGGGCTCAACTATGGCTACACCTTC
CDR3 protein: CASSPSERGLNYGYTF

J gene: TRBJ1-2
V gene: TRBV19
clone size: few
D gene: .
CDR3 DNA: TGTGCCAGTAGTATATACGCAGCCTCACTGGCAGCGGGTGGCTACACCTTC
CDR3 protein: CASSIYAASLAAGGYTF

J gene: TRBJ1-4
V gene: TRBV27
clone size: .
D gene: TRBD1
CDR3 DNA: TGTGCCAGCAGTCCCGACAGGGGGGATGAAAAACTGTTTTTT
CDR3 protein: CASSPDRGDEKLFF

J gene: TRBJ2-3
V gene: TRBV7-9
clone size: .
D gene: .
CDR3 DNA: TGTGCCAGCAGCTTAGAACCCCCTAGCACAGATACGCAGTATTTT
CDR3 protein: CASSLEPPSTDTQYF

J gene: TRBJ2-5
V gene: TRBV5-1
clone size: .
D gene: TRBD2
CDR3 DNA: TGCGCCAGCAGCTTGGGGACTAGCAGAAACCAAGAGACCCAGTACTTC
CDR3 protein: CASSLGTSRNQETQYF

J gene: TRBJ2-2
V gene: TRBV19
clone size: .
D gene: TRBD2
CDR3 DNA: TGTGCCACCTCGAACCCCGGGACTAGCTGGACCGGGGAGCTGTTTTTT
CDR3 protein: CATSNPGTSWTGELFF

J gene: TRBJ1-2
V gene: TRBV28
clone size: once
D gene: TRBD1
CDR3 DNA: TGTGCCAGCAGATCAACAGGGGGCACAATTAACTATGGCTACACCTTC
CDR3 protein: CASRSTGGTINYGYTF

J gene: TRBJ2-2
V gene: TRBV12-5
clone size: .
D gene: TRBD1
CDR3 DNA: TGTGCTAGTGGTTTGGTCCCTCCAGGGGGCGTAGGGGAGCTGTTTTTT
CDR3 protein: CASGLVPPGGVGELFF

J gene: TRBJ2-7
V gene: TRBV30
clone size: .
D gene: .
CDR3 DNA: TGTGCCTGGAGACCCCCCGAGACCCCTTCCCTTTTCGAGTTC
CDR3 protein: CAWRPPETPSLFEF

J gene: TRBJ2-2
V gene: TRBV2
clone size: .
D gene: .
CDR3 DNA: TGTGCCAGCAGTACCCTAGCCGAGGGAGACACCGGGGAGCTGTTTTTT
CDR3 protein: CASSTLAEGDTGELFF

J gene: TRBJ1-4
V gene: TRBV15
clone size: .
D gene: .
CDR3 DNA: TGTGCCACCGGGGAGGGGCCTAATGAAAAACTGTTTTTT
CDR3 protein: CATGEGPNEKLFF

J gene: TRBJ1-2
V gene: TRBV27
clone size: once
D gene: TRBD1
CDR3 DNA: TGTGCCAGCAGTCCAAACCCTGACAGGGGTCGGGGCTACACCTTC
CDR3 protein: CASSPNPDRGRGYTF

J gene: TRBJ2-5
V gene: TRBV23-1
clone size: .
D gene: .
CDR3 DNA: TGCGCCAGCAGTCAACCGGGACTCACCCAAGAGACCCAGTACTTC
CDR3 protein: CASSQPGLTQETQYF

J gene: TRBJ1-5
V gene: TRBV19
clone size: .
D gene: TRBD1
CDR3 DNA: TGTGCCAGTAGCCAACAGGGGGTACCTAGTCAGCCCCAGCATTTT
CDR3 protein: CASSQQGVPSQPQHF

J gene: TRBJ2-1
V gene: TRBV7-2
clone size: few
D gene: .
CDR3 DNA: TGTGCCAGCAGCTACCCAGGAGGAAACTCCTACAATGAGCAGTTCTTC
CDR3 protein: CASSYPGGNSYNEQFF

J gene: TRBJ1-1
V gene: TRBV5-1
clone size: once
D gene: .
CDR3 DNA: TGCGCCAGCAGCTTGGACGGGGACACTGAAGCTTTCTTT
CDR3 protein: CASSLDGDTEAFF

J gene: TRBJ2-5
V gene: TRBV19
clone size: .
D gene: TRBD1
CDR3 DNA: TGTGCCAGTCAAGGGACAGGGGAAGAGACCCAGTACTTC
CDR3 protein: CASQGTGEETQYF

J gene: TRBJ2-1
V gene: TRBV30
clone size: .
D gene: .
CDR3 DNA: TGTGCCTGGAGTCTGGGGAGTTTCGATGAGCAGTTCTTC
CDR3 protein: CAWSLGSFDEQFF

J gene: TRBJ2-2
V gene: TRBV5-6
clone size: .
D gene: .
CDR3 DNA: TGTGCCAGCAGCTTGGATCGGGGGACCGGGGAGCTGTTTTTT
CDR3 protein: CASSLDRGTGELFF

J gene: TRBJ2-2
V gene: TRBV5-1
clone size: .
D gene: TRBD1
CDR3 DNA: TGCGCCAGCAGCTTGGCGGTAGGGGGACAGGGCTCCGGGGAGCTGTTTTTT
CDR3 protein: CASSLAVGGQGSGELFF

J gene: TRBJ1-2
V gene: TRBV5-6
clone size: .
D gene: TRBD1
CDR3 DNA: TGTGCCAGCAGCATCGGGACAGGGTTCTATGGCTACACCTTC
CDR3 protein: CASSIGTGFYGYTF

J gene: TRBJ1-4
V gene: TRBV3-1/TRBV3-2
clone size: .
D gene: .
CDR3 DNA: TGTGCCAGCAGCCAAGAGTACGGTTCGGACGAAAAACTGTTTTTT
CDR3 protein: CASSQEYGSDEKLFF

J gene: TRBJ2-7
V gene: TRBV7-8
clone size: .
D gene: TRBD2
CDR3 DNA: TGTGCCAGCAGCTTAGCTCCCCCTAGCGGGAGGAGGGAGCAGTACTTC
CDR3 protein: CASSLAPPSGRREQYF

J gene: TRBJ1-2
V gene: TRBV2
clone size: .
D gene: .
CDR3 DNA: TGTGCCAGCAAGGACAGCGGATATGGCTACACCTTC
CDR3 protein: CASKDSGYGYTF

J gene: TRBJ1-1
V gene: TRBV24-1
clone size: .
D gene: .
CDR3 DNA: TGTGCCACCAGTGGGTCCGCGGCCGACACTGAAGCTTTCTTT
CDR3 protein: CATSGSAADTEAFF

J gene: TRBJ1-1
V gene: TRBV5-5
clone size: .
D gene: .
CDR3 DNA: TGTGCCAGCATCCCGGGCATACCGAACACTGAAGCTTTCTTT
CDR3 protein: CASIPGIPNTEAFF

J gene: TRBJ1-3
V gene: TRBV28
clone size: .
D gene: .
CDR3 DNA: TGTGCCAGCAGTTTAGGGTGGGGGAGGTTCGACTCTGGAAACACCATATATTTT
CDR3 protein: CASSLGWGRFDSGNTIYF

J gene: TRBJ1-2
V gene: TRBV28
clone size: .
D gene: .
CDR3 DNA: TGTGCCAGCACCACAGGTGTAGCTAACTATGGCTACACCTTC
CDR3 protein: CASTTGVANYGYTF

J gene: TRBJ1-1
V gene: TRBV2
clone size: .
D gene: .
CDR3 DNA: TGTGCCAGCAAATTAAGTACTGAAGCTTTCTTT
CDR3 protein: CASKLSTEAFF

J gene: TRBJ1-2
V gene: TRBV9
clone size: few
D gene: TRBD1
CDR3 DNA: TGTGCCAGCAGCGTAGAAAGGACAGGGTGGGTCTACACCTTC
CDR3 protein: CASSVERTGWVYTF

J gene: TRBJ2-5
V gene: TRBV5-1
clone size: .
D gene: TRBD1
CDR3 DNA: TGCGCCAGCAGCCCGGGACAGGATTGGGAGACCCAGTACTTC
CDR3 protein: CASSPGQDWETQYF

J gene: TRBJ2-2
V gene: TRBV7-3
clone size: .
D gene: .
CDR3 DNA: TGTGCCAGCAGCACAAGAAACGGGGAGCTGTTTTTT
CDR3 protein: CASSTRNGELFF

J gene: TRBJ2-7
V gene: TRBV7-2
clone size: .
D gene: TRBD1
CDR3 DNA: TGTGCCAGCAGCTTAGCTGGGACAGGACCGTACTTC
CDR3 protein: CASSLAGTGPYF

J gene: TRBJ2-7
V gene: TRBV11-3
clone size: .
D gene: TRBD2
CDR3 DNA: TGTGCCAGCAGCTTGGGCGGGAGGTCCAACTACGAGCAGTACTTC
CDR3 protein: CASSLGGRSNYEQYF

J gene: TRBJ1-6
V gene: TRBV6-2/TRBV6-3
clone size: .
D gene: .
CDR3 DNA: TGTGCCAGCAGCTATCCGGTGGGATCACCCCTCCACTTT
CDR3 protein: CASSYPVGSPLHF

J gene: TRBJ2-7
V gene: TRBV9
clone size: once
D gene: TRBD1
CDR3 DNA: TGTGCCAGCAGCGTCTCGACAGGGTCGGGCTCCTACGAGCAGTACTTC
CDR3 protein: CASSVSTGSGSYEQYF

J gene: TRBJ2-1
V gene: TRBV28
clone size: few
D gene: TRBD1
CDR3 DNA: TGTGCCAGCATCACCCGACAGGGGGCGGTGTACAATGAGCAGTTCTTC
CDR3 protein: CASITRQGAVYNEQFF

J gene: TRBJ1-1
V gene: TRBV19
clone size: .
D gene: TRBD1
CDR3 DNA: TGTGCCAGTACCCCCAGGGGGGTTACTGAAGCTTTCTTT
CDR3 protein: CASTPRGVTEAFF